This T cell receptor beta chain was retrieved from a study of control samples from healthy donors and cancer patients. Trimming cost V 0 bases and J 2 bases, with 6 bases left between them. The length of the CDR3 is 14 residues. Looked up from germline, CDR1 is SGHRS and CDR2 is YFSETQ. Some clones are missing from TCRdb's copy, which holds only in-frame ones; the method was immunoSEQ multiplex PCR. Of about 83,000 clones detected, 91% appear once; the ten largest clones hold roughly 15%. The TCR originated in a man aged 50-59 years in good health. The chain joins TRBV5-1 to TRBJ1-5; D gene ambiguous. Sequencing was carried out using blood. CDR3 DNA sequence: TGCGCCAGCAGCTTGGAGGGTCGCAATCAGCCCCAGCATTTT. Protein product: CASSLEGRNQPQHF.